A selection of T cell receptor beta chains follows, all from one sample in a study of spatial heterogeneity in lung cancer. TCRdb reprocessed the 5' RACE reads via MiXCR and lists one record per CDR3 protein. This table holds tens of thousands of distinct CDR3 sequences, 5.8% found once. The starting material was PBMCs, obtained at surgery. The receptors were sampled from a male donor with early-stage non-small cell lung cancer. CDR3s include the opening cysteine and the closing phenylalanine or tryptophan. A D gene is named only where the DNA matches it firmly. Clone size is given for some rows only: seen once, a few or many times, or a class if the clone is expanded.

clone_size: many
j_call: TRBJ2-2
d_call: NA
v_call: TRBV7-2
cdr3_nt: TGTGCCAGCAGCGTCGGTCTCGGACTCCTACACAGGGAGCTGTTTTTT
cdr3_aa: CASSVGLGLLHRELFF

clone_size: NA
j_call: TRBJ2-1
d_call: TRBD1
v_call: TRBV2
cdr3_nt: TGTGCCAGCCGCGTGGACAGGGGATTTTATGAGCAGTTCTTC
cdr3_aa: CASRVDRGFYEQFF

clone_size: many
j_call: TRBJ2-7
d_call: TRBD1
v_call: TRBV7-2
cdr3_nt: TGTGCCAGCAGCTTTCAACAGGGGTCGGGCTACGAGCAGTACTTC
cdr3_aa: CASSFQQGSGYEQYF

clone_size: many
j_call: TRBJ2-7
d_call: TRBD1
v_call: TRBV7-2
cdr3_nt: TGTGCCAGCAGCTTAGTACAGGGGCCCTACGAGCAGTACTTC
cdr3_aa: CASSLVQGPYEQYF

clone_size: many
j_call: TRBJ1-2
d_call: NA
v_call: TRBV7-9
cdr3_nt: TGTGCCAGCAGCCTACACAGGGATTATGGCTACACCTTC
cdr3_aa: CASSLHRDYGYTF

clone_size: few
j_call: TRBJ2-3
d_call: NA
v_call: TRBV5-1
cdr3_nt: TGCGCCAGCAGCTTAGGGCTAGCGAGAACAGATACGCAGTATTTT
cdr3_aa: CASSLGLARTDTQYF

clone_size: many
j_call: TRBJ2-5
d_call: NA
v_call: TRBV6-5
cdr3_nt: TGTGCCACGGGGACATCCGGGGGGACCCAGTACTTC
cdr3_aa: CATGTSGGTQYF

clone_size: few
j_call: TRBJ1-1
d_call: NA
v_call: TRBV21-1
cdr3_nt: TGTGCCTGTCTGGGGGCCCCGAACACTGAAGCTTTCTTT
cdr3_aa: CACLGAPNTEAFF

clone_size: many
j_call: TRBJ2-7
d_call: NA
v_call: TRBV27
cdr3_nt: TGTGCCAGCAGTTTAGTGGGGGGCCGCCCCACCTACTACGAGCAGTACTTC
cdr3_aa: CASSLVGGRPTYYEQYF

clone_size: many
j_call: TRBJ1-6
d_call: NA
v_call: TRBV21-1
cdr3_nt: TGTGCCAGCAGCAACCGTAGGGGCTCCTATAATTCACCCCTCCACTTT
cdr3_aa: CASSNRRGSYNSPLHF

clone_size: many
j_call: TRBJ2-1
d_call: NA
v_call: TRBV6-5
cdr3_nt: TGTGCCACCGCCGAGGACACGGGCGGCAGCGAGCAGTTCTTC
cdr3_aa: CATAEDTGGSEQFF

clone_size: NA
j_call: TRBJ1-4
d_call: NA
v_call: TRBV19
cdr3_nt: TGTGCCAGTAGTTCGCGGACCCGGGGGAACGAAAAACTGTTTTTT
cdr3_aa: CASSSRTRGNEKLFF

clone_size: many
j_call: TRBJ2-3
d_call: TRBD1
v_call: TRBV5-1
cdr3_nt: TGCGCCAGCAGCTTCCCTGGCGCAGGGGGAGATACGCAGTATTTT
cdr3_aa: CASSFPGAGGDTQYF

clone_size: medium-sized
j_call: TRBJ1-2
d_call: TRBD1
v_call: TRBV6-2/TRBV6-3
cdr3_nt: TGTGCCAGCGGGGACAGATATGGCTACACCTTC
cdr3_aa: CASGDRYGYTF

clone_size: few
j_call: TRBJ2-1
d_call: NA
v_call: TRBV6-5
cdr3_nt: TGTGCCAGCAGTTACGCCGGGGGCACCTACAATGAGCAGTTCTTC
cdr3_aa: CASSYAGGTYNEQFF

clone_size: many
j_call: TRBJ2-3
d_call: NA
v_call: TRBV2
cdr3_nt: TGTGCCAGCAGTGAGTTCAGAGGGGTCACAGATACGCAGTATTTT
cdr3_aa: CASSEFRGVTDTQYF